A selection of T cell receptor beta chains follows, all from one sample in a study of cytomegalovirus exposure and HLA in healthy donors. Some clones are missing from TCRdb's copy, which holds only in-frame ones; the method was immunoSEQ multiplex PCR. The sample consists of 130,000 or so clones, around 81% of them appearing once. Material: PBMCs. All receptors derive from a woman between 40 and 50 years old in good health and CMV-seronegative. Both conserved end residues are part of each CDR3. The order of the fields is D gene, clone size, CDR3 length, J gene, V gene, CDR3 DNA, CDR3 protein. D genes are given only for firm matches. Clone size is given for some rows only: seen once, a few or many times, or a class if the clone is expanded.

TRBD2 . 16 TRBJ2-7 TRBV5-4 TGTGCCAGCAGCTTGCCGAGCGGGACGGCGCTCATGAAGCAGTACTTC CASSLPSGTALMKQYF
. . 14 TRBJ1-1 TRBV5-6 TGTGCCAGCAGCCTGGCCACGGGTGGCACTGAAGCTTTCTTT CASSLATGGTEAFF
. few 11 TRBJ1-1 TRBV7-6 TGTGCCAGCAGTTCTGGACAGGAAGCTTTCTTT CASSSGQEAFF
TRBD2 . 16 TRBJ2-3 TRBV7-8 TGTGCCAGCAGCTTTTTTGTGCGGGGGAACACAGATACGCAGTATTTT CASSFFVRGNTDTQYF
TRBD1 . 18 TRBJ2-2 TRBV7-2 TGTGCCAGCAGCTCCGCGCCAGTGACAGGGGCGAACACCGGGGAGCTGTTTTTT CASSSAPVTGANTGELFF
TRBD2 . 16 TRBJ2-7 TRBV5-4 TGTGCCAGCAGTTCAGAAGGGGGACTAGCGGGGATTGAGCAGTACTTC CASSSEGGLAGIEQYF
TRBD1 . 15 TRBJ2-7 TRBV28 TGTGCCAGCAGTACCGGACAGGGGAGTTGGGGGGAGCAGTACTTC CASSTGQGSWGEQYF
. . 13 TRBJ1-1 TRBV7-3 TGTGCCAGCAGCCGCGACACCAACACTGAAGCTTTCTTT CASSRDTNTEAFF
. . 15 TRBJ2-1 TRBV5-4 TGTGCCAGCAGCTTGGGGCAGGGGTCATTTGGTGAGCAGTTCTTC CASSLGQGSFGEQFF
. . 13 TRBJ1-1 TRBV21-1 TGTGCCAGCAGGTCGGGTGGGAACACTGAAGCTTTCTTT CASRSGGNTEAFF
. . 16 TRBJ2-3 TRBV7-8 TGTGCCAGCAGCTTACTCCCCCCCGCAGGGACAGATACGCAGTATTTT CASSLLPPAGTDTQYF
. few 14 TRBJ1-4 TRBV2 TGTGCCAGCAGTAACAGGGAGGGTAATGAAAAACTGTTTTTT CASSNREGNEKLFF
TRBD2 once 15 TRBJ2-3 TRBV15 TGTGCCACCAGCAGAGAGGGGACTACCACAGATACGCAGTATTTT CATSREGTTTDTQYF
. . 15 TRBJ1-3 TRBV10-3 TGTGCCATCAGTGATCCCGGGAGCTCCGGAAACACCATATATTTT CAISDPGSSGNTIYF
. . 14 TRBJ2-7 TRBV7-7 TGTGCCAGCAGCTTGGGGGACAACTCCTACGAGCAGTACTTC CASSLGDNSYEQYF
. few 13 TRBJ1-1 TRBV4-1 TGCGCCAGCAGCCAAATTGAGATCACTGAAGCTTTCTTT CASSQIEITEAFF
TRBD1 . 14 TRBJ1-1 TRBV9 TGTGCCAGCAGCGTACAGGGGGCTAACACTGAAGCTTTCTTT CASSVQGANTEAFF
TRBD2 few 17 TRBJ2-3 TRBV4-1 TGCGCCAGCAGCCAAGACCTGCGGGGGGGGTTTTGGAATACGCAGTATTTT CASSQDLRGGFWNTQYF
TRBD1 . 15 TRBJ2-5 TRBV2 TGTGCCAGCAGTGATCCGGGACAGTACCAAGAGACCCAGTACTTC CASSDPGQYQETQYF
. . 14 TRBJ1-1 TRBV7-9 TGTGCCAGCAGCTTAGGACAGGACCGCACTGAAGCTTTCTTT CASSLGQDRTEAFF
. few 15 TRBJ1-1 TRBV5-6 TGTGCCAGCTCCCTTTCCCCAGTTCTTGACACTGAAGCTTTCTTT CASSLSPVLDTEAFF
. . 18 TRBJ1-2 TRBV19 TGTGCCAGTAGTACCCCCGGCGGGGTCAGAGCTTCTAACTATGGCTACACCTTC CASSTPGGVRASNYGYTF
TRBD1 . 15 TRBJ1-6 TRBV5-1 TGCGCCAGCAGCTCAACGGGACAGGAAAATTCACCCCTCCACTTT CASSSTGQENSPLHF
TRBD1 . 15 TRBJ1-2 TRBV5-6 TGTGCCAGCAGCCGGACCGGGACAGGGGGCGGGGGCTACACCTTC CASSRTGTGGGGYTF
TRBD1 . 17 TRBJ1-2 TRBV6-1 TGTGCCAGCAGTGCACGCGAGACAGGGATCGCTAACTATGGCTACACCTTC CASSARETGIANYGYTF
TRBD1 . 17 TRBJ2-1 TRBV5-4 TGTGCCAGCAGCTTGCCCCGGGCAGGGGGCGTGGGGGATGAGCAGTTCTTC CASSLPRAGGVGDEQFF
. . 11 TRBJ1-1 TRBV7-2 TGTGCCAGCAGCTTACGCACTGAAGCTTTCTTT CASSLRTEAFF
TRBD1 . 15 TRBJ1-1 TRBV9 TGTGCCAGCAGCGTAGGAGATACAGGGGACGCGTGGGCTTTCTTT CASSVGDTGDAWAFF
. . 13 TRBJ2-5 TRBV11-3 TGTGCCAGCAGCTTAAAACGGGGAGAGACCCAGTACTTC CASSLKRGETQYF
. . 15 TRBJ2-7 TRBV6-1 TGTGCCAGCAGTGTCAATCGGGGGACAGTCTACGAGCAGTACTTC CASSVNRGTVYEQYF
. . 13 TRBJ2-7 TRBV27 TGTGCCAGCAGTTTGAGCCCCTACTACGAGCAGTACTTC CASSLSPYYEQYF
TRBD1 once 16 TRBJ1-1 TRBV29-1 TGCAGCGTCCTCGGGACAGGGGTCCCCTTAGGCACTGAAGCTTTCTTT CSVLGTGVPLGTEAFF
TRBD1 . 13 TRBJ2-7 TRBV5-6 TGTGCCAGCAGCTTGGGGACAGGGGGCGAGCAGTACTTC CASSLGTGGEQYF
TRBD1 . 14 TRBJ2-3 TRBV10-3 TGTGCCATCAGTGGCACAGGGGGCCCAGATACGCAGTATTTT CAISGTGGPDTQYF
TRBD1 . 15 TRBJ2-1 TRBV25-1 TGTGCCAGCAGTGCCGGGACAGGAGAATACAATGAGCAGTTCTTC CASSAGTGEYNEQFF
. . 14 TRBJ2-2 TRBV19 TGTGCCAGTAGGGGGACTTTGAACACCGGGGAGCTGTTTTTT CASRGTLNTGELFF
TRBD2 once 14 TRBJ2-7 TRBV28 TGTGCCACCTGGCGGTTGCGGGAGGGGTACGAGCAGTACTTC CATWRLREGYEQYF
TRBD1 few 18 TRBJ1-1 TRBV14 TGTGCCAGCAGCCAAGAGTCTGGACAGGGCCTCGTAGGCACTGAAGCTTTCTTT CASSQESGQGLVGTEAFF
TRBD2 . 14 TRBJ2-7 TRBV25-1 TGTGCCAGCAGTGGGGGGACTAGCGGAGACGAGCAGTACTTC CASSGGTSGDEQYF
TRBD1 . 15 TRBJ2-1 TRBV6-4 TGTGCCAGCAGTGAAACAGGGGGCTCCTACAATGAGCAGTTCTTC CASSETGGSYNEQFF
. . 16 TRBJ1-1 TRBV28 TGTGCCAGCAGTTTATGGAAGCAGGCGCTAAACACTGAAGCTTTCTTT CASSLWKQALNTEAFF
TRBD2 . 15 TRBJ2-7 TRBV27 TGTGCCAGCAGTTCTCTAGCGGGGGGTCGTGATGAGCAGTACTTC CASSSLAGGRDEQYF
. . 14 TRBJ1-1 TRBV5-1 TGCGCCAGCAGCTCAGGGACACGGAACACTGAAGCTTTCTTT CASSSGTRNTEAFF